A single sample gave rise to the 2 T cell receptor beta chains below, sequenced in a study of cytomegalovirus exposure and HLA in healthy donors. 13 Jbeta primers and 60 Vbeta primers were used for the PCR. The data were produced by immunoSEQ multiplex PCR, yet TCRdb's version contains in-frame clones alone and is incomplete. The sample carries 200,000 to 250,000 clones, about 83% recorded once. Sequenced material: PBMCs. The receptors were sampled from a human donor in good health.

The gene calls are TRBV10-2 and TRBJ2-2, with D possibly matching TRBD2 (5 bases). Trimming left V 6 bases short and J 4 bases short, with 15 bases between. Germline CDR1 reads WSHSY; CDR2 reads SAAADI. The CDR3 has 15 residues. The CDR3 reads CASRLTSRATGELFF. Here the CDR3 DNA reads TGCGCCAGCAGGTTAACTAGTCGCGCCACCGGGGAGCTGTTTTTT.

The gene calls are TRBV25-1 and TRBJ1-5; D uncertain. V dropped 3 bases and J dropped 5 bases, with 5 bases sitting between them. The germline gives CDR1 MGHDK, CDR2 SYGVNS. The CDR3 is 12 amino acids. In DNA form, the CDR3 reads TGTGCCAGCAGTGAGGGAGATCAGCCCCAGCATTTT. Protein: CASSEGDQPQHF.